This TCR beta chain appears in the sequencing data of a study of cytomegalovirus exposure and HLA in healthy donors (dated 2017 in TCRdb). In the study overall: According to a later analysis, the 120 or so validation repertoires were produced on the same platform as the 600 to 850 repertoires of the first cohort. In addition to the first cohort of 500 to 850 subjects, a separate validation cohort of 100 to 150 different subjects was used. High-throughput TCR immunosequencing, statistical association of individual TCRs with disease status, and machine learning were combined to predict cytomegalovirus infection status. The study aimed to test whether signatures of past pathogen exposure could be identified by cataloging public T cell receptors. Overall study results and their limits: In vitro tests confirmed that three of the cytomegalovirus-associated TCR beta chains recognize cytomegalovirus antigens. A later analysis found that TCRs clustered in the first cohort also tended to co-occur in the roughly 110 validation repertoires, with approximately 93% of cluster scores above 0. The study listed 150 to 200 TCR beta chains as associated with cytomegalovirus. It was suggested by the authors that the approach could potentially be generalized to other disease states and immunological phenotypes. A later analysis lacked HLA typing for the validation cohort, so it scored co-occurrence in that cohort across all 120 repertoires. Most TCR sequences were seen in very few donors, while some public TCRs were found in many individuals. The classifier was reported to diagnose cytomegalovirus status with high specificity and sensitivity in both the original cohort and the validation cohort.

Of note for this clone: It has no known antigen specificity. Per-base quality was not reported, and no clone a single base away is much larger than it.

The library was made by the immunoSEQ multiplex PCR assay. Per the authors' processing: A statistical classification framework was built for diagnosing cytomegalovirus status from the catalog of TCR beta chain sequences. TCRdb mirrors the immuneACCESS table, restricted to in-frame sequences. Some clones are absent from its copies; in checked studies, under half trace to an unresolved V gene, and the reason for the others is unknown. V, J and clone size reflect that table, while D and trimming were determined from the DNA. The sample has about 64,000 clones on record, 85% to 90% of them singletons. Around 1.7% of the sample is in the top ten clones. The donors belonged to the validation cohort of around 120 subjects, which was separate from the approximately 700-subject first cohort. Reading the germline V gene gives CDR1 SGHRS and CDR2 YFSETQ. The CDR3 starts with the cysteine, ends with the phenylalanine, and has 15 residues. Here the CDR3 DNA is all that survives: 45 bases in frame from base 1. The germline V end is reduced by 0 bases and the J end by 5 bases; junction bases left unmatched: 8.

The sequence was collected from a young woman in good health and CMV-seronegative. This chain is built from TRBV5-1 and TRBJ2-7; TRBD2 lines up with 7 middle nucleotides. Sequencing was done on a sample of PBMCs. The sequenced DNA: TGCGCCAGCAGCTTGGCCGGCGGGAGTCCCCACGAGCAGTACTTC. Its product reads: CASSLAGGSPHEQYF.